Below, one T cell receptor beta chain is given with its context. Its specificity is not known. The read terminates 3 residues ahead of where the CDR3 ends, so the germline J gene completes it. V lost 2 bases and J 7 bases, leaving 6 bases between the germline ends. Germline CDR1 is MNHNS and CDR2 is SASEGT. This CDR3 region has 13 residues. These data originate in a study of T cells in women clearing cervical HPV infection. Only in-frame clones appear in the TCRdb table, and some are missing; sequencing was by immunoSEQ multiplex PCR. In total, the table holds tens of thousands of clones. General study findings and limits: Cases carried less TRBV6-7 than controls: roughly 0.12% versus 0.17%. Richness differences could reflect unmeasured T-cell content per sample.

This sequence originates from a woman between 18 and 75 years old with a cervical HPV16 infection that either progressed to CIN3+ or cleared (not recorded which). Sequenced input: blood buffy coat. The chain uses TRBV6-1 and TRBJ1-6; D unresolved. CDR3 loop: CASSENINSPLHF. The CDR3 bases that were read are TGTGCCAGCAGTGAAAACATAAATTCACCC.